This TCR beta chain was profiled in a study of blood T cell repertoires in COVID-19. Measured with immunoSEQ multiplex PCR; TCRdb has only the in-frame clones, and not every one. The data show about 460,000 clones, approximately 86% seen once. Trimming pared 4 bases from V and 3 bases from J, leaving 12 bases between. The germline gives CDR1 MGHRA, CDR2 YSYEKL. The CDR3 has 14 amino acids. Those who participated ranged in age from roughly 18 to 100 years and resided in approximately 26 US areas. This chain links TRBV4-1 with TRBJ2-5; perhaps TRBD1 as D (5 bases). This clonotype was obtained from a woman between 55 and 75 years old who had recovered from COVID-19. Material for sequencing was PBMCs or T cells enriched from blood (not recorded which). CDR3 sequence reads: CASSPRQFKETQYF. The CDR3 DNA sequence: TGCGCCAGCAGCCCACGACAGTTTAAAGAGACCCAGTACTTC.